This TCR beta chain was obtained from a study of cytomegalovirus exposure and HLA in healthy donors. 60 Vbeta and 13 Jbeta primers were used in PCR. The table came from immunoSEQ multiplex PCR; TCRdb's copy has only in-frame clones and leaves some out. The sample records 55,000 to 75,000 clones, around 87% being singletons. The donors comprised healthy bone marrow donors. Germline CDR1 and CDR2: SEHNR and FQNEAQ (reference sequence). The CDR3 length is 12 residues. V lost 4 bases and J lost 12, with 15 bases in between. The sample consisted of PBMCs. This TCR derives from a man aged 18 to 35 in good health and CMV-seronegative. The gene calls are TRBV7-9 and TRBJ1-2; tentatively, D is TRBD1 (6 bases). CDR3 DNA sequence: TGTGCCAGCAGCTCCGAACAGGGCATCCACACCTTC. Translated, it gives CASSSEQGIHTF.